This TCR beta chain is from a study of T-cell reconstitution after alpha-beta-depleted transplantation in children. The library targeted TCRbeta and was prepared with unique molecular identifiers. TCRdb used MiXCR to reprocess the PCR reads, holding one entry per CDR3 protein. The table records 640,000 or so distinct CDR3 sequences, about 15% of them present only once. CDR1 and CDR2 (germline): KGHSH, LQKENI. V shed 5 bases, J shed 4 bases, and the junction held 5 bases outside the gene matches. The CDR3 is 14 amino acids. The sequencing used PBMCs from the stem cell graft donor, collected from the stem cell graft. The chain joins TRBV18 to TRBJ1-1; TRBD1 matches at 9 bases. The source of this sequence is a human donor who donated a stem cell graft to a child with acute myeloid leukemia. The DNA for the CDR3 is TGTGCCAGCTCAGAACAGGGGGCGCGCACTGAAGCTTTCTTT. Translating gives CASSEQGARTEAFF.